These 18 T cell receptor beta chains originate from one sample sequenced in a study of radiation and T cells in renal cell carcinoma. The time point: blood 4 weeks post-SBRT, at nephrectomy. The treatment denotes: 15 Gy SBRT to primary tumor, nephrectomy 4 weeks later. Assay: immunoSEQ multiplex PCR; the TCRdb copy retains only in-frame clones and omits some. The sample has fewer than 200,000 clones; 88% are singletons. Sequenced material: blood, taken from a patient whose treatment included radiotherapy and nephrectomy. The source is a woman aged 45 to 65 with renal cell carcinoma.

This chain links TRBV4-1 with TRBJ2-2; 10 nucleotides line up with TRBD2. The length of the CDR3 is 17 residues. Germline values: CDR1 MGHRA, CDR2 YSYEKL. V trimming: 2 bases; J trimming: 6 bases; junction bases outside the gene matches: 9. In DNA, the CDR3 is TGCGCCAGCAGCCAAAGAGCGGGGGGGCTGATCTCCGGGGAGCTGTTTTTT. Protein sequence: CASSQRAGGLISGELFF.

This CDR3 reads CASSRGQGSNQPQHF. In DNA, the CDR3 is TGTGCCAGCAGTCGAGGACAGGGTTCCAATCAGCCCCAGCATTTT. V is TRBV6-5 and J is TRBJ1-5; 8 positions match TRBD1. The CDR3 totals 15 residues. Looked up from germline, CDR1 is MNHEY and CDR2 is SVGAGI. V shed 5 bases, J shed 3 bases, and the junction held 6 bases outside the gene matches.

Turning to this clone: Other nucleotide sequences from this sample produce the same CDR3. The chain combines TRBV5-1 with TRBJ1-1, with D tentatively TRBD1 (6 bases). Trimming took off 0 bases at V and 3 bases at J, with 9 bases between the two ends. Germline V gene sequence: CDR1 SGHRS, CDR2 YFSETQ. CDR3 length: 14 amino acids. This CDR3 reads CASSLAAGDTEAFF. CDR3 coding DNA: TGCGCCAGCAGCTTGGCCGCAGGGGACACTGAAGCTTTCTTT. Complete variable domain (other parts from reference TRBV5-1 and TRBJ1-1): KAGVTQTPRYLIKTRGQQVTLSCSPISGHRSVSWYQQTPGQGLQFLFEYFSETQRNKGNFPGRFSGRQFSNSRSEMNVSTLELGDSALYLCASSLAAGDTEAFFGQGTRLTVV.

This clone was picked up one time. This chain links TRBV29-1 with TRBJ2-3; D is uncertain. The CDR3 extends over 12 amino acids. The V end lost 6 bases, the J end lost 2 bases, and 9 bases lay between the germline ends. The germline gives CDR1 SQVTM, CDR2 ANQGSEA. The CDR3: CSVTTVTDTQYF. In nucleotides, the CDR3 is TGCAGCGTGACCACAGTCACAGATACGCAGTATTTT.

This rearrangement joins TRBV7-9 to TRBJ2-1, with D perhaps TRBD1 or TRBD2 (5 bases each). The V end lost 5 bases, the J end lost 5 bases, and 13 bases lay between the germline ends. The CDR3 spans 14 residues. In germline, CDR1 is SEHNR, CDR2 FQNEAQ (reference sequence). In nucleotides, the CDR3 is TGTGCCAGCAGCGAGACCGGGGCCCACAATGAGCAGTTCTTC. The encoded protein is CASSETGAHNEQFF.

This rearrangement joins TRBV19 to TRBJ2-3, with TRBD2 matching 9 bases. Germline CDR1 reads LNHDA; CDR2 reads SQIVND (reference sequence). This CDR3 contains 15 residues. With 5 bases clipped from V and 3 bases from J, the junction kept 6 bases outside the gene matches. The CDR3 DNA sequence: TGTGCCAGTAGTCCCAGGCTAGCGGGGACAGATACGCAGTATTTT. This sequence encodes CASSPRLAGTDTQYF.

The chain employs TRBV7-3 and TRBJ2-5; D might be TRBD1 or TRBD2, each matching 5 bases. V was clipped by 3 bases and J by 5 bases, with 13 bases between them. In germline, CDR1 is SGHTA, CDR2 FQGTGA. The CDR3 has 14 residues. CDR3 loop: CASSFDGGSETQYF. The CDR3 nucleotides read TGTGCCAGCAGCTTCGATGGGGGATCGGAGACCCAGTACTTC. Together with reference TRBV7-3 and TRBJ2-5, the CDR3 gives the full variable domain: GAGVSQTPSNKVTEKGKYVELRCDPISGHTALYWYRQSLGQGPEFLIYFQGTGAADDSGLPNDRFFAVRPEGSVSTLKIQRTERGDSAVYLCASSFDGGSETQYFGPGTRLLVL.

This chain uses TRBV18 with TRBJ1-3; 8 nucleotides align to TRBD1. Germline V gives CDR1 KGHSH, CDR2 LQKENI. V trimming: 3 bases; J trimming: 1 base; junction bases outside the gene matches: 5. The CDR3 totals 16 residues. For the CDR3, the DNA is TGTGCCAGCTCACCGGGGACAGGCGATTCTGGAAACACCATATATTTT. Protein product: CASSPGTGDSGNTIYF.

Comment on this clone: Other DNA sequences in this specimen translate into the identical CDR3. The chain has TRBV30 and TRBJ1-6; possible D gene TRBD1, 6 bases. The length of the CDR3 is 14 residues. Trimming took 6 bases from V and 7 from J, leaving 16 bases between them. The germline CDR1 and CDR2 sequences are GTSNPN and SVGIG (reference sequence). CDR3 amino acids: CACQPGRGNSPLHF. The CDR3 DNA sequence: TGTGCCTGCCAACCGGGCAGGGGAAATTCACCCCTCCACTTT.

Comments on this clone: The junction does not match germline at one end; this may be a read error. The CDR3 sequence: CTRGLDSNQPQHF. The DNA for the CDR3 is TGTACCAGGGGACTTGATAGCAATCAGCCCCAGCATTTT. The V and J genes are TRBV6-1 and TRBJ1-5, with D maybe TRBD1 (6 bases). The CDR3 is made up of 13 amino acids. Germline loops: CDR1 MNHNS, CDR2 SASEGT.

This clone showed up just once. The chain has TRBV11-1 and TRBJ2-2; D may be TRBD1 or TRBD2 (5 bases each). The germline gives CDR1 SGHAT, CDR2 FQDESV (reference sequence). The CDR3 is 17 residues long. Trimming cost V 2 bases and J 3 bases, with 16 bases left between them. CDR3 in DNA: TGTGCCAGCAGCTTAAGGCCCCGGGACCTATACACCGGGGAGCTGTTTTTT. Translating it yields CASSLRPRDLYTGELFF.

This clone was recorded only once. The chain carries TRBV7-2 and TRBJ2-3; D remains unclear. Trimming shortened V by 1 base and J by 3 bases, and 8 bases separated the two germline ends. Germline V gene sequence: CDR1 SGHTA, CDR2 FQGNSA. There are 14 residues in the CDR3. The CDR3 DNA follows: TGTGCCAGCAGCTTAGAGTGGAATACAGATACGCAGTATTTT. Amino acids: CASSLEWNTDTQYF.

The chain uses TRBV19 and TRBJ1-1; maybe TRBD1 (6 bases). Trimming pared 1 base from V and 5 bases from J, leaving 23 bases between. Germline V lookup: CDR1 LNHDA, CDR2 SQIVND (reference sequence). The CDR3 extends over 18 amino acids. The CDR3 loop reads CASSIGGLGGGEGTEAFF. The CDR3 DNA follows: TGTGCCAGTAGTATAGGAGGCCTGGGGGGGGGCGAAGGGACTGAAGCTTTCTTT.

A single count supports this clone. V and J are TRBV6-1 and TRBJ2-3, with D perhaps matching TRBD2 (7 bases). The germline gives CDR1 MNHNS, CDR2 SASEGT. The CDR3 is made up of 12 amino acids. CDR3 nucleotides: TGTGCTGCGAGGGGGGGCGCAGATACGCAGTATTTT. Translation gives CAARGGADTQYF.

The chain carries TRBV5-4 and TRBJ1-6; 9 bases are a match to TRBD1. V was clipped by 5 bases and J by 6 bases; unmatched bases: 6. Germline assignment: CDR1 SGHNT and CDR2 YYREEE (reference sequence). This CDR3 contains 15 residues. The CDR3 DNA sequence: TGTGCCAGCAGACTAGGGACAGGGACTAATTCACCCCTCCACTTT. Its translation is CASRLGTGTNSPLHF.

This rearrangement joins TRBV2 to TRBJ2-7; tentative D call: TRBD1 (6 bases). The CDR3 runs 13 residues. Germline CDR1 reads SNHLY; CDR2 reads FYNNEI. The germline V and J ends were trimmed by 4 bases and 1 base, with 8 bases remaining between them. The CDR3 DNA reads as TGTGCCAGCAGTGGGACAGCTTCCTACGAGCAGTACTTC. Protein sequence: CASSGTASYEQYF.

A word on this clone: An end of the junction does not agree with germline; a read error may underlie this. This chain connects TRBV7-7 to TRBJ2-1; 14 nucleotides align to TRBD2. The CDR3 loop spans 16 amino acids. CDR1 and CDR2 (germline): SSHAT, FNYEAQ (reference sequence). The CDR3 region is CASSPTSGGGYNEQFF. The CDR3 coding sequence is TGTGCTAGCAGCCCGACTAGCGGGGGGGGATACAATGAGCAGTTCTTC.

The V gene is TRBV7-9, the J gene TRBJ1-1; TRBD1 is a possible D gene (6 bases). CDR1 SEHNR and CDR2 FQNEAQ come from the germline V gene (reference sequence). This CDR3 contains 14 residues. V was trimmed by 1 base and J by 4 bases, leaving 10 bases between them. Here the CDR3 reads CASSLVGGITEAFF. DNA for the CDR3: TGTGCCAGCAGCTTAGTAGGGGGAATCACTGAAGCTTTCTTT.